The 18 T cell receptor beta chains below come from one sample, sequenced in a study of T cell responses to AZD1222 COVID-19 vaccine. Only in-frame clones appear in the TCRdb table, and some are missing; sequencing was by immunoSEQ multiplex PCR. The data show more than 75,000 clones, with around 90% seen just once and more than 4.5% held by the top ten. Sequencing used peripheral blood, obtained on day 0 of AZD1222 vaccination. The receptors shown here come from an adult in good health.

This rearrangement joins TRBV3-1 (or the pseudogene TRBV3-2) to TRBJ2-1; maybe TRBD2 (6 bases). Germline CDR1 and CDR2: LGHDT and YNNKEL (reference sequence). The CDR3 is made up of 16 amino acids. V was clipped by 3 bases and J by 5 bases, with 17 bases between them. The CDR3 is CASSHAGTSGDNEQFF. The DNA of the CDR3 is TGTGCCAGCAGCCACGCCGGGACTTCGGGAGACAATGAGCAGTTCTTC.

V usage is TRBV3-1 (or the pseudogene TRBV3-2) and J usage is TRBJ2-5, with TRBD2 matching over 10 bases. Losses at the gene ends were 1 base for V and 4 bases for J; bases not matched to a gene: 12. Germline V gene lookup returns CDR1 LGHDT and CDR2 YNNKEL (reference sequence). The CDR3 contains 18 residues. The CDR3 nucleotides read TGTGCCAGCAGCCAAGCTCGGGCTAGCGGGAGACGAGTAGAGACCCAGTACTTC. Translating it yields CASSQARASGRRVETQYF.

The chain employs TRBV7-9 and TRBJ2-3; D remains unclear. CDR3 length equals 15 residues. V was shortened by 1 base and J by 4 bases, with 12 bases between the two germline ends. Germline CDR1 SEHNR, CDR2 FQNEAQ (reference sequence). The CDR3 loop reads CASSLVLPGADTQYF. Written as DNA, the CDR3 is TGTGCCAGCAGCTTAGTCCTCCCGGGTGCAGATACGCAGTATTTT.

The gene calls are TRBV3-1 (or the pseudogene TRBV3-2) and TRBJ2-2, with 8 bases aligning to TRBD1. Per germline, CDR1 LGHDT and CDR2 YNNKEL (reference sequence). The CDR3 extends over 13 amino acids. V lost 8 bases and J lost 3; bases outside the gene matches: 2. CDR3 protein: CASETGDTGELFF. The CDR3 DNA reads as TGTGCCAGCGAGACAGGGGACACCGGGGAGCTGTTTTTT.

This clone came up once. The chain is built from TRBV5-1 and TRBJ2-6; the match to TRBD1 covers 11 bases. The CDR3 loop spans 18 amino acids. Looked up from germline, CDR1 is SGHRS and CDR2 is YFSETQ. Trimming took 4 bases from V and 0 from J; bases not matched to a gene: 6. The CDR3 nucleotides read TGCGCCAGCAGCAGAGGGACAGGGGGAATCTCTGGGGCCAACGTCCTGACTTTC. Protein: CASSRGTGGISGANVLTF.

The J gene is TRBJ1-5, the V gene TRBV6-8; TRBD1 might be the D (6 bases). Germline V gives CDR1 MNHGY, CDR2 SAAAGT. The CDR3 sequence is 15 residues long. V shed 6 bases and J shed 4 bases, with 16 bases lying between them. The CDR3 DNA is TGTGCCAGCAGCCGCCGGGGGCAGGGGAATCAGCCCCAGCATTTT. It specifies CASSRRGQGNQPQHF.

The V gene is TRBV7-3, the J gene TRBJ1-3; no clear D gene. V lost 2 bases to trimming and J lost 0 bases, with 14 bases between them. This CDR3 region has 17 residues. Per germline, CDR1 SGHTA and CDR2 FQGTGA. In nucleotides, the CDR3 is TGTGCCAGCAGCTTAGAGGCAGGTCCCGGCTCTGGAAACACCATATATTTT. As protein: CASSLEAGPGSGNTIYF.

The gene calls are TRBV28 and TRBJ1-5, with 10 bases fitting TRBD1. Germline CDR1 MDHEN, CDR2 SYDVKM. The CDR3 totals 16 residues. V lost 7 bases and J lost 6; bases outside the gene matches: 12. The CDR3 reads CASKGTGDRRGQPQHF. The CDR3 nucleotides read TGTGCCAGCAAAGGGACAGGGGACCGAAGGGGTCAGCCCCAGCATTTT.

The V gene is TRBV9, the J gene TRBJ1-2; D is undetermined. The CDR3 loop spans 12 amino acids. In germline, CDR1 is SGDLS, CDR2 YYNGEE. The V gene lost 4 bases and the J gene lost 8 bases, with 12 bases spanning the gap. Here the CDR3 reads CASSTTMGGYTF. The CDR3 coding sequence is TGTGCCAGCAGCACCACCATGGGGGGCTACACCTTC.

The CDR3 is CASSQLKPGGEKGAQYF. The DNA of the CDR3 is TGCGCCAGCAGTCAATTAAAGCCAGGCGGAGAGAAAGGGGCCCAGTACTTC. The chain couples TRBV23-1 to TRBJ2-5; D is perhaps TRBD1 (5 bases). TRBV23-1 is reported as an ORF; its role is uncertain. V shed 1 base and J shed 9 bases, with 24 bases lying between them. CDR3 length equals 17 residues.

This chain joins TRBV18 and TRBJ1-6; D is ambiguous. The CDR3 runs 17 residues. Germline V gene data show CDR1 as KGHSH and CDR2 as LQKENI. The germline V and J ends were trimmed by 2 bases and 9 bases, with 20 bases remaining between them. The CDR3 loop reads CASSPGRITGSASPLHF. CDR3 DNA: TGTGCCAGCTCACCAGGACGGATTACCGGCTCGGCTTCACCCCTCCACTTT.

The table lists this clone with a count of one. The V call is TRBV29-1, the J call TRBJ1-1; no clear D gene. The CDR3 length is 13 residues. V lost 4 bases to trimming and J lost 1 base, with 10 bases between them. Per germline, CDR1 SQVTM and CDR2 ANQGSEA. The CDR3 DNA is TGCAGCGTTGGCTACAACCAGAACACTGAAGCTTTCTTT. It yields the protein CSVGYNQNTEAFF. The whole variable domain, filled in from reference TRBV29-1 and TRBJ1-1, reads SAVISQKPSRDICQRGTSLTIQCQVDSQVTMMFWYRQQPGQSLTLIATANQGSEATYESGFVIDKFPISRPNLTFSTLTVSNMSPEDSSIYLCSVGYNQNTEAFFGQGTRLTVV.

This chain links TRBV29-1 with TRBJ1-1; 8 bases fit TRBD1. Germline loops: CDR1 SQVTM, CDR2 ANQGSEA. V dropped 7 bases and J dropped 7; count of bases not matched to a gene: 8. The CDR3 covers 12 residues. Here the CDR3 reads CSAKRQGNEAFF. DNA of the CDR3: TGCAGCGCCAAGAGACAGGGGAATGAAGCTTTCTTT.

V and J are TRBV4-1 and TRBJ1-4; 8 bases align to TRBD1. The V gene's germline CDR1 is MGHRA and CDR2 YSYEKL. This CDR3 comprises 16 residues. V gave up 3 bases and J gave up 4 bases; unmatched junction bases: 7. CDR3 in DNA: TGCGCCAGCAGCCAGGGTCAAACAGGGGGTAATGAAAAACTGTTTTTT. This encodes CASSQGQTGGNEKLFF.

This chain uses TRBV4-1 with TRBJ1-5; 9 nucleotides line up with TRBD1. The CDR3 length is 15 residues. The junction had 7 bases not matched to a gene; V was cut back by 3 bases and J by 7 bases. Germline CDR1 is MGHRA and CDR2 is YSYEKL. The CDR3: CASSHEGQGKQPQHF. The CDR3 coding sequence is TGCGCCAGCAGCCACGAAGGACAGGGGAAGCAGCCCCAGCATTTT.

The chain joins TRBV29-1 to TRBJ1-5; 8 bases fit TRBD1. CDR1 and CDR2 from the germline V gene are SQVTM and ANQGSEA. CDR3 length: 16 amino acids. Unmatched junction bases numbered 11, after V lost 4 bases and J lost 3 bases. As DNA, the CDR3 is TGCAGCGTTGTAATCGGAGGGACAGGTAACAATCAGCCCCAGCATTTT. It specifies CSVVIGGTGNNQPQHF.

The CDR3 is CATSDGGHSYEQYF. In DNA, the CDR3 is TGTGCCACCAGTGATGGAGGACATTCCTACGAGCAGTACTTC. J is TRBJ2-7 and V is TRBV24-1, with D perhaps given as TRBD1 or TRBD2 (5 bases each). The germline gives CDR1 KGHDR, CDR2 SFDVKD. This CDR3 spans 14 amino acids. V was pared by 3 bases and J by 1 base, with 9 bases between.

The CDR3 here is CASSQERTGPYEQYF. The CDR3 nucleotides read TGCGCCAGCAGCCAAGAAAGGACAGGGCCCTACGAGCAGTACTTC. The chain recombines TRBV4-3 with TRBJ2-7; 8 bases map to TRBD1. Per germline, CDR1 LGHNA and CDR2 YSLEER. The junction had 3 bases not matched to a gene; V was cut back by 0 bases and J by 2 bases. The CDR3 is 15 amino acids.